Shown below are 10 T cell receptor beta chains from a single sample sequenced in a study of blood T cells in healthy people across ages. PCR was performed a second time for about 7 to 11 cycles using a sample-barcoded 5' primer and a J-beta primer mix. MiXCR, run by TCRdb on the 5' RACE reads, gives a single entry per CDR3 protein. The data contain hundreds of thousands of distinct CDR3 sequences, under 35% of them seen just once; the ten biggest clones take up approximately 15%. Sequences were obtained from blood. The receptors originated from a woman over 75 in good health.

This clonotype was counted ten times or more. The chain joins TRBV20-1 to TRBJ2-5; no firm D call. Trimming took 2 bases from V and 5 from J, leaving 6 bases between them. Germline CDR1 DFQATT, CDR2 SNEGSKA (reference sequence). The length of the CDR3 is 11 residues. The CDR3 is CSARLGETQYF. In nucleotides, the CDR3 is TGCAGTGCTAGACTAGGGGAGACCCAGTACTTC.

The rearrangement joins TRBV19 to TRBJ2-2, with 12 bases identical to TRBD1. V was clipped by 4 bases and J by 7 bases; unmatched bases: 7. Germline V CDR1 and CDR2: LNHDA, SQIVND (reference sequence). The length of the CDR3 is 16 residues. DNA for the CDR3: TGTGCCAGTAGTACCCGGGACAGGGGGCCGAACGGGGAGCTGTTTTTT. It translates to CASSTRDRGPNGELFF. Variable domain in full (rest from reference TRBV19 and TRBJ2-2): DGGITQSPKYLFRKEGQNVTLSCEQNLNHDAMYWYRQDPGQGLRLIYYSQIVNDFQKGDIAEGYSVSREKKESFPLTVTSAQKNPTAFYLCASSTRDRGPNGELFFGEGSRLTVL.

This clonotype was recorded once. This chain uses TRBV28 with TRBJ2-4; 8 nucleotides line up with TRBD2. The CDR3 spans 16 residues. Germline CDR1 and CDR2: MDHEN and SYDVKM. V was clipped by 5 bases and J by 6 bases; unmatched bases: 12. CDR3 region: CASSNGTRRFGNIQYF. In DNA form, the CDR3 reads TGTGCCAGCAGTAACGGGACTAGGAGGTTTGGAAACATTCAGTACTTC.

On this clonotype: A much larger clone is a single base away; this may be a read error. The rearrangement uses TRBV24-1 and TRBJ2-1; 10 bases align to TRBD1. V was pared by 5 bases and J by 1 base, with 7 bases of the junction left unmatched. Germline V gives CDR1 KGHDR, CDR2 SFDVKD. The CDR3 consists of 17 residues. CDR3 residues: CATSGHGTGASYNEQFF. In nucleotides, the CDR3 is TGTGCCACCAGTGGTCACGGGACAGGGGCGTCCTACAATGAGCAGTTCTTC.

The chain links TRBV4-2 to TRBJ2-6; D may be TRBD2 (6 bases). Germline V gene lookup returns CDR1 LGHNA and CDR2 YNFKEQ. The germline V and J ends were trimmed by 0 bases and 4 bases, with 7 bases remaining between them. The CDR3 is 15 amino acids. CDR3 DNA sequence: TGTGCCAGCAGCCAAGAGGGGGGAGGGGCCAACGTCCTGACTTTC. Amino acids: CASSQEGGGANVLTF.

The chain links TRBV7-8 to TRBJ1-5, with no clear D. Germline assignment: CDR1 SGHVS and CDR2 FQNEAQ. V shed 5 bases and J shed 0 bases, with 14 bases lying between them. This CDR3 region has 16 residues. CDR3 bases: TGTGCCAGCAGCCCCTTAGGTCCGCCTAGCAATCAGCCCCAGCATTTT. This gives the protein CASSPLGPPSNQPQHF.

This clonotype occurred a few times. This chain links TRBV7-2 with TRBJ2-1; weak D call: TRBD1 (6 bases). Trimming stripped 5 bases from V and 4 bases from J, with 18 bases between. From germline, CDR1 is SGHTA and CDR2 FQGNSA. The CDR3 loop spans 16 amino acids. The CDR3 loop is CASSPRGSRGYNEQFF. The DNA of the CDR3 is TGTGCCAGCAGCCCCCGGGGTAGCAGGGGTTACAATGAGCAGTTCTTC.

This clonotype was recorded a few times. This chain links TRBV7-8 with TRBJ1-4; 9 nucleotides match TRBD1. CDR1 and CDR2 from the germline V gene are SGHVS and FQNEAQ. This CDR3 region has 16 residues. Unmatched junction bases numbered 7, after V lost 1 base and J lost 7 bases. The CDR3 spells CASSLGSGTGFEKLFF. For the CDR3, the DNA is TGTGCCAGCAGCTTAGGTTCCGGGACAGGGTTTGAAAAACTGTTTTTT.

This chain links TRBV2 with TRBJ1-5; D gene unclear. The V end was cut by 2 bases, the J end by 4 bases, with 12 bases between. The germline V gene encodes CDR1 SNHLY and CDR2 FYNNEI. This CDR3 contains 15 residues. Written as DNA, the CDR3 is TGTGCCAGCAGTGAAATGGTACAACAGAATCAGCCCCAGCATTTT. Amino acids: CASSEMVQQNQPQHF.

This clonotype was seen at least ten times. The rearrangement uses TRBV18 and TRBJ2-1, with 14 nucleotides matching TRBD2. The V segment lost 5 bases and the J segment 0 bases; nucleotides outside the gene matches: 6. The germline CDR1 and CDR2 sequences are KGHSH and LQKENI. This CDR3 comprises 18 residues. Here the CDR3 DNA reads TGTGCCAGCTCATTCGGGACTAGCGGGGGAAGCTCCTACAATGAGCAGTTCTTC. Translation gives CASSFGTSGGSSYNEQFF.